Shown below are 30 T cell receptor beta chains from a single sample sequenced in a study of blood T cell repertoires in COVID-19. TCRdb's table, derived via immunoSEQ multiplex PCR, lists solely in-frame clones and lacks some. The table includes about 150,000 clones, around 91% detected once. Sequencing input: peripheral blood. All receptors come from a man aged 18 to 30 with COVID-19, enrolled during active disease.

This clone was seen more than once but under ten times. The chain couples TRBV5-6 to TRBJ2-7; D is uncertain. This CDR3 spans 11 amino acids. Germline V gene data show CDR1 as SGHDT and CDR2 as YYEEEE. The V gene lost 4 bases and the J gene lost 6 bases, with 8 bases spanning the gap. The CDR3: CASSTTSEQYF. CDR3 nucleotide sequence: TGTGCCAGCAGCACTACCTCCGAGCAGTACTTC.

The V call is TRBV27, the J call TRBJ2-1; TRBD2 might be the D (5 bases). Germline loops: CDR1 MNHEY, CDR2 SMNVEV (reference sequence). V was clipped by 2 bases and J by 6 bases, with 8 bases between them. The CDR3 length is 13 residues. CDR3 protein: CASSLGGFNEQFF. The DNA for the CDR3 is TGTGCCAGCAGTTTAGGAGGCTTCAATGAGCAGTTCTTC.

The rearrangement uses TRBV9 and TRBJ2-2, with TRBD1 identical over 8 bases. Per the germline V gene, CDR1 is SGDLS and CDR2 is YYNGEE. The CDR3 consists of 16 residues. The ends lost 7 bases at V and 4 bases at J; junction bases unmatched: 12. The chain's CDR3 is CASGKVGQARTGELFF. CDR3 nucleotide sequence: TGTGCCAGCGGAAAGGTGGGACAGGCACGCACCGGGGAGCTGTTTTTT.

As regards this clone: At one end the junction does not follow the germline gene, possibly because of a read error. CDR3 region: CAWSNRGGPNEKLLF. The DNA of the CDR3 is TGTGCCTGGAGTAACAGGGGCGGCCCTAATGAAAAACTGCTTTTT. This chain links TRBV30 with TRBJ1-4; 7 bases agree with TRBD1. CDR1 is GTSNPN, CDR2 SVGIG, per germline (reference sequence). The CDR3 extends over 15 amino acids.

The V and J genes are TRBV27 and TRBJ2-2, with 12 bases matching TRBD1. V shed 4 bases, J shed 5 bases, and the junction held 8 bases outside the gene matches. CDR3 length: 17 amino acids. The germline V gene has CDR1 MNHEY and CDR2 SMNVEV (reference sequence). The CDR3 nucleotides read TGTGCCAGCAGTTCCCCGGGACAGGGGGCTCGGACCGGGGAGCTGTTTTTT. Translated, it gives CASSSPGQGARTGELFF.

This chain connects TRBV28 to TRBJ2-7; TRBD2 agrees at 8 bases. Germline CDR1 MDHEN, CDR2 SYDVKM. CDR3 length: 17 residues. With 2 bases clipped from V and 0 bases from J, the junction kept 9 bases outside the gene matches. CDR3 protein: CASSLKVLAGSSYEQYF. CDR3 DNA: TGTGCCAGCAGTTTAAAGGTGTTAGCGGGAAGCTCCTACGAGCAGTACTTC.

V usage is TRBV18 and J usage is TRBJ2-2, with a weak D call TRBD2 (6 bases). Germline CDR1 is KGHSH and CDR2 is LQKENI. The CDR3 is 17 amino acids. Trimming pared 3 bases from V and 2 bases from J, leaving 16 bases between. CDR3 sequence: CASSPTGTGSNTGELFF. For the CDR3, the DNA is TGTGCCAGCTCACCTACCGGGACTGGGTCTAACACCGGGGAGCTGTTTTTT.

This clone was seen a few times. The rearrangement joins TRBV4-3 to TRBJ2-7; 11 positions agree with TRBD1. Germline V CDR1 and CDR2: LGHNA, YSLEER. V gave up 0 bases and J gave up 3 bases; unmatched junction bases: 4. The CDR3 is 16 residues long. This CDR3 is CASSQDEGTGGYEQYF. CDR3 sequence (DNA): TGCGCCAGCAGCCAAGATGAGGGGACAGGGGGCTACGAGCAGTACTTC.

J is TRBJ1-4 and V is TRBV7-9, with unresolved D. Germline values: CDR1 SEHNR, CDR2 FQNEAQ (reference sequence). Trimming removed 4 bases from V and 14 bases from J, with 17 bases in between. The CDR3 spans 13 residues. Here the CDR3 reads CASSSPRSSGLFF. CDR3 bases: TGTGCCAGCAGCTCACCCAGGTCAAGTGGTCTGTTTTTT.

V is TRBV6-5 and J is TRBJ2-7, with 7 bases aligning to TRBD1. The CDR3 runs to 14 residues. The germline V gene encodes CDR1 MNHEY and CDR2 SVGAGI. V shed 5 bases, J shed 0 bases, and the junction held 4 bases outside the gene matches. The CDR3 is CASSPGTASYEQYF. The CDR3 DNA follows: TGTGCCAGCAGTCCCGGGACAGCCTCCTACGAGCAGTACTTC.

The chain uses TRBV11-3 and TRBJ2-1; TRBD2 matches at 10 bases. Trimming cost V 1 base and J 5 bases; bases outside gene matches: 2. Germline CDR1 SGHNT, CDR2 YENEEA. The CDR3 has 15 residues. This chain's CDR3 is CASSLGTSGHNEQFF. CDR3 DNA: TGTGCCAGCAGCTTAGGGACTAGCGGTCACAATGAGCAGTTCTTC.

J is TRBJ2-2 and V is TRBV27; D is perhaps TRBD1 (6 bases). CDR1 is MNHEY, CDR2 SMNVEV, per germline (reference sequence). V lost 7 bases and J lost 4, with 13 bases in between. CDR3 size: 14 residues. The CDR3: CASTRGSGTGELFF. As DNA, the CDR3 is TGTGCCAGCACTAGGGGGAGCGGCACCGGGGAGCTGTTTTTT.

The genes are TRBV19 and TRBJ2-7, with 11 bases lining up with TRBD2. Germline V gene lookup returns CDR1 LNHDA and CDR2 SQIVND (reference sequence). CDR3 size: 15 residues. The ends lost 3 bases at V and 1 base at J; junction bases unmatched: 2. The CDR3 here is CASSMGLAESYEQYF. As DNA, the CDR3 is TGTGCCAGTAGTATGGGACTAGCGGAATCCTACGAGCAGTACTTC.

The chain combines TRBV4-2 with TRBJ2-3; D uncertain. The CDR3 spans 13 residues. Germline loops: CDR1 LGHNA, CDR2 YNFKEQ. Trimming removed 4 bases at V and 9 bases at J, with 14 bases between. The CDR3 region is CASSPTPGLTQYF. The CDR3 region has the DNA TGTGCCAGCAGCCCTACCCCCGGTTTGACGCAGTATTTT.

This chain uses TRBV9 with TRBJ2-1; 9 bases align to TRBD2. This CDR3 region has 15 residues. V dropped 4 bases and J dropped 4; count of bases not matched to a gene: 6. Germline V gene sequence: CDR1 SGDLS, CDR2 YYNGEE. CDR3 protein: CASSPRLADYNEQFF. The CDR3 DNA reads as TGTGCCAGCAGCCCGAGACTAGCGGATTACAATGAGCAGTTCTTC. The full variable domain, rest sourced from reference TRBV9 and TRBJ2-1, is DSGVTQTPKHLITATGQRVTLRCSPRSGDLSVYWYQQSLDQGLQFLIQYYNGEERAKGNILERFSAQQFPDLHSELNLSSLELGDSALYFCASSPRLADYNEQFFGPGTRLTVL.

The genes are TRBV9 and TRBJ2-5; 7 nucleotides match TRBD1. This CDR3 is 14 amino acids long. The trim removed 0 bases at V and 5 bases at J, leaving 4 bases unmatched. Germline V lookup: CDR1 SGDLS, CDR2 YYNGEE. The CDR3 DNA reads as TGTGCCAGCAGCGTAGGTGGCAGGGGGGAGACCCAGTACTTC. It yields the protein CASSVGGRGETQYF.

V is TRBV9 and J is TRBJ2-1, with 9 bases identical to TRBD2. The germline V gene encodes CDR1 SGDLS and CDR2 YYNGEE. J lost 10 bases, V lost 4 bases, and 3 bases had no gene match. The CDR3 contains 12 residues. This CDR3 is CASSPGLAEQFF. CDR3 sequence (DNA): TGTGCCAGCAGCCCAGGACTAGCGGAGCAGTTCTTC.

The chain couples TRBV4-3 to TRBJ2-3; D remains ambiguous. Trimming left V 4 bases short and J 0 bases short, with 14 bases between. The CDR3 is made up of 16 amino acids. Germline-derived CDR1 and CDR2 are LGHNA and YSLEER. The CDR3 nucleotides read TGCGCCAGCAGCCGAGGTGGCGACTCTAGCACAGATACGCAGTATTTT. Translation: CASSRGGDSSTDTQYF.

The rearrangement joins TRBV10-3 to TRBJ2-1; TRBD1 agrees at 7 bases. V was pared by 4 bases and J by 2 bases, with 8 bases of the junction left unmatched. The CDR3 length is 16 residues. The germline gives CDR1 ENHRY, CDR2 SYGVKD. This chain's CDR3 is CAISGPKGAAYNEQFF. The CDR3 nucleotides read TGTGCCATCAGTGGCCCCAAGGGGGCTGCCTACAATGAGCAGTTCTTC.

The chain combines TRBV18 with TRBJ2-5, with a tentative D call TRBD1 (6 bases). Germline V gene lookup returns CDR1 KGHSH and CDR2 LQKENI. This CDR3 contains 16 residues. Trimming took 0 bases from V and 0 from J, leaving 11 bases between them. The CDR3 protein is CASSPPLDRYQETQYF. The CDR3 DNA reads TGTGCCAGCTCACCACCCCTAGACAGGTACCAAGAGACCCAGTACTTC.

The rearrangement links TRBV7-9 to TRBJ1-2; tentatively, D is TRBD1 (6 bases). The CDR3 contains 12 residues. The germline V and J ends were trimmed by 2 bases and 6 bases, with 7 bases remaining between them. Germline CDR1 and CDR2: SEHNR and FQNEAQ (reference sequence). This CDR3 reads CASSLQGNGYTF. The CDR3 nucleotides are TGTGCCAGCAGCTTACAGGGGAATGGCTACACCTTC.

CDR3 DNA sequence: TGCGCCAGCAGCCAAGACTTCCTGAACACCGGGGAGCTGTTTTTT. Its protein is CASSQDFLNTGELFF. V and J are TRBV4-3 and TRBJ2-2; D is uncertain. Germline V gene data show CDR1 as LGHNA and CDR2 as YSLEER. V dropped 0 bases and J dropped 1 base, with 6 bases sitting between them. This CDR3 is 15 amino acids long.

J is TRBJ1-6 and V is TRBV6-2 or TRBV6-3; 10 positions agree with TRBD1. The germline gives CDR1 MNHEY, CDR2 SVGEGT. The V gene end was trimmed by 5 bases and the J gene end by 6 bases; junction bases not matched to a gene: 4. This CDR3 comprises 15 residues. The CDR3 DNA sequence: TGTGCCAGCAGTGCCCGGACAGGGGGTAATTCACCCCTCCACTTT. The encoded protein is CASSARTGGNSPLHF.

In DNA form, the CDR3 reads TGTGCCAGCAGGGTTAGCTCCTACGAGCAGTACTTC. This codes for CASRVSSYEQYF. The rearrangement links TRBV2 to TRBJ2-7; D is ambiguous. The CDR3 is 12 amino acids. Trimming took off 6 bases at V and 0 bases at J, with 6 bases between the two ends. Germline V gives CDR1 SNHLY, CDR2 FYNNEI.

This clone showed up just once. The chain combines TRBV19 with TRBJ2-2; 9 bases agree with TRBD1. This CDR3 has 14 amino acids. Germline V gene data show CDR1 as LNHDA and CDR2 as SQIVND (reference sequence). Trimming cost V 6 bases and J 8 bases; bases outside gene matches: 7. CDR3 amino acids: CASRTGTGLGELFF. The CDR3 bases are TGTGCCAGTAGGACCGGGACAGGGTTGGGGGAGCTGTTTTTT.

The DNA of the CDR3 is TGCGCCAGCAGCCAAGATCGGGGGTTGGGTCAGCCCCAGCATTTT. Amino acids: CASSQDRGLGQPQHF. The chain carries TRBV4-3 and TRBJ1-5; D possibly corresponds to TRBD1 (5 bases). The CDR3 is 15 amino acids. Germline V CDR1 and CDR2: LGHNA, YSLEER. V was pared by 0 bases and J by 6 bases, with 12 bases between.

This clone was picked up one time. The CDR3 nucleotides read TGTGCCAGCACGGGGAAGCCTTGGGAGCAGTACTTC. Its translation is CASTGKPWEQYF. J is TRBJ2-7 and V is TRBV2, with TRBD2 as a possible D gene (5 bases). Trimming removed 7 bases at V and 7 bases at J, with 14 bases between. The CDR3 runs 12 residues. Germline V gene sequence: CDR1 SNHLY, CDR2 FYNNEI.

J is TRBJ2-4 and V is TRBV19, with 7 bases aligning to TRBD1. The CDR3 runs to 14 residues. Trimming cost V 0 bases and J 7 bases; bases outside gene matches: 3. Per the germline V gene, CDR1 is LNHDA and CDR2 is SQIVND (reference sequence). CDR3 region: CASSIEDRSNIQYF. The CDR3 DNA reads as TGTGCCAGTAGTATAGAGGACAGGAGCAACATTCAGTACTTC.

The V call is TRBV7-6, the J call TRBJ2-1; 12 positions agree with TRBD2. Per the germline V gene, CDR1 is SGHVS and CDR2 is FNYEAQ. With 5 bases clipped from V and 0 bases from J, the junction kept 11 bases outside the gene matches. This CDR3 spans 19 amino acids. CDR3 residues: CASSPKAGLAGHSYNEQFF. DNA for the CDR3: TGTGCCAGCAGCCCTAAGGCGGGACTAGCGGGTCACTCCTACAATGAGCAGTTCTTC.

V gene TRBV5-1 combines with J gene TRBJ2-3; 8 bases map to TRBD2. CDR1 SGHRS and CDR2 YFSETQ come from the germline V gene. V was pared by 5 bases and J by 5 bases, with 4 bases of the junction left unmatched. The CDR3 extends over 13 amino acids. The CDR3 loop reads CASRKREIDTQYF. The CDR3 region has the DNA TGCGCCAGCAGAAAGCGGGAGATAGATACGCAGTATTTT.